The next 27 T cell receptor beta chains were all read from a single sample in a study of blood T cell repertoires in COVID-19. Sequencing was performed with immunoSEQ multiplex PCR; in TCRdb, only in-frame clones are kept and a portion is missing. The sample contains 270,000 or so clones, roughly 84% of which appear only once. Sequenced material: peripheral blood. The source of these receptors is a woman younger than 35 with acute or convalescent COVID-19.

This clone was detected a few times. This rearrangement joins TRBV30 to TRBJ1-2; D is possibly TRBD1 (6 bases). The length of the CDR3 is 17 residues. Germline V gene sequence: CDR1 GTSNPN, CDR2 SVGIG (reference sequence). V dropped 3 bases and J dropped 1 base, with 21 bases sitting between them. The CDR3 nucleotides read TGTGCCTGGAGCCGGTGGACAGAGGGCCTAAGTAACTATGGCTACACCTTC. This encodes CAWSRWTEGLSNYGYTF.

This chain connects TRBV10-3 to TRBJ2-1; 10 bases are shared with TRBD2. Germline values: CDR1 ENHRY, CDR2 SYGVKD. Germline trimming cut 8 bases from V and 4 bases from J; bases unmatched to any gene: 2. The CDR3 runs to 13 residues. CDR3: CAICSGGYNEQFF. In DNA, the CDR3 is TGTGCCATCTGTAGCGGGGGGTACAATGAGCAGTTCTTC.

This chain uses TRBV4-3 with TRBJ1-3; 8 bases fit TRBD1. The CDR3 is 19 residues long. Germline assignment: CDR1 LGHNA and CDR2 YSLEER. Trimming cost V 0 bases and J 0 bases; bases outside gene matches: 10. The CDR3 nucleotides are TGCGCCAGCAGCCAAGACGCAGGGGGCATTTCGAACTCTGGAAACACCATATATTTT. Amino acids: CASSQDAGGISNSGNTIYF.

The chain recombines TRBV19 with TRBJ1-4, with no clear D. The germline V and J ends were trimmed by 4 bases and 5 bases, with 11 bases remaining between them. Germline-derived CDR1 and CDR2 are LNHDA and SQIVND (reference sequence). The CDR3 is made up of 14 amino acids. CDR3 protein: CASSTSIANEKLFF. CDR3 bases: TGTGCCAGTAGTACGAGCATCGCGAATGAAAAACTGTTTTTT.

There are many counts of this clone. J is TRBJ2-1 and V is TRBV4-2; D possibly corresponds to TRBD1 (7 bases). The V end was cut by 0 bases, the J end by 4 bases, with 16 bases between. Germline loops: CDR1 LGHNA, CDR2 YNFKEQ. The CDR3 is 17 residues long. CDR3 bases: TGTGCCAGCAGCCAAGATGGAGGCGGGACAGCATACAATGAGCAGTTCTTC. Residues: CASSQDGGGTAYNEQFF.

The chain recombines TRBV7-9 with TRBJ2-1, with a weak D call TRBD1 (6 bases). Trimming took off 6 bases at V and 0 bases at J, with 15 bases between the two ends. This CDR3 has 16 amino acids. In germline, CDR1 is SEHNR, CDR2 FQNEAQ (reference sequence). CDR3 protein: CASSYRVVGSYNEQFF. In DNA, the CDR3 is TGTGCCAGCAGTTACAGGGTAGTCGGCTCCTACAATGAGCAGTTCTTC.

The rearrangement uses TRBV19 and TRBJ1-1; 9 bases agree with TRBD1. Germline V gives CDR1 LNHDA, CDR2 SQIVND (reference sequence). Trimming cost V 9 bases and J 9 bases; bases outside gene matches: 14. CDR3 length: 14 residues. CDR3 loop: CASNTPGQGVKAFF. The CDR3 DNA reads as TGTGCCAGCAACACACCGGGACAGGGTGTAAAAGCTTTCTTT.

The genes are TRBV28 and TRBJ2-7; 14 nucleotides align to TRBD2. The CDR3 is made up of 15 amino acids. Per germline, CDR1 MDHEN and CDR2 SYDVKM. The trim removed 3 bases at V and 3 bases at J, leaving 1 base unmatched. CDR3 sequence reads: CASSLGTSGSYEQYF. The CDR3 bases are TGTGCCAGCAGTTTGGGGACTAGCGGGAGCTACGAGCAGTACTTC.

V is TRBV7-9 and J is TRBJ2-1, with D possibly being TRBD1 (5 bases). Trimming left V 2 bases short and J 7 bases short, with 12 bases between. CDR1 SEHNR and CDR2 FQNEAQ come from the germline V gene (reference sequence). The CDR3 has 14 residues. The CDR3 is CASSLIGHLNEQFF. The DNA of the CDR3 is TGTGCCAGCAGCTTAATAGGACACCTGAATGAGCAGTTCTTC.

The chain joins TRBV3-1 (or the pseudogene TRBV3-2) to TRBJ2-7; no clear D. This CDR3 spans 13 amino acids. Germline V gives CDR1 LGHDT, CDR2 YNNKEL (reference sequence). Trimming removed 10 bases at V and 3 bases at J, with 16 bases between. The CDR3 protein is CATAGTPIYEQYF. CDR3 sequence (DNA): TGTGCCACCGCAGGAACTCCTATCTACGAGCAGTACTTC.

The chain is built from TRBV6-6 and TRBJ2-6; possible D gene TRBD1, 6 bases. Germline V gives CDR1 MNHNY, CDR2 SVGAGI (reference sequence). The length of the CDR3 is 15 residues. Trimming pared 4 bases from V and 1 base from J, leaving 8 bases between. CDR3 residues: CASSLQGSGANVLTF. The CDR3 nucleotides read TGTGCCAGCAGTTTACAGGGATCTGGGGCCAACGTCCTGACTTTC.

The chain is built from TRBV27 and TRBJ2-1; the match to TRBD2 covers 10 bases. Trimming took 8 bases from V and 7 from J; bases not matched to a gene: 14. Per germline, CDR1 MNHEY and CDR2 SMNVEV (reference sequence). This CDR3 has 16 amino acids. The CDR3 DNA reads as TGTGCCAGCGCCGTAGCGGGAGGATTTTCGCCGAATGAGCAGTTCTTC. Translating gives CASAVAGGFSPNEQFF.

CDR3 coding DNA: TGCGCCAGCAGCCTCCCCGATCGGCTAGCGAGTTCCTACGAGCAGTACTTC. It encodes CASSLPDRLASSYEQYF. The chain employs TRBV4-1 and TRBJ2-7, with D possibly matching TRBD2 (6 bases). The ends were cut back, 4 bases at V and 1 base at J, with 20 bases in the middle. This CDR3 comprises 17 residues. CDR1 MGHRA and CDR2 YSYEKL come from the germline V gene.

The chain joins TRBV5-1 to TRBJ1-6, with 7 nucleotides matching TRBD1. Trimming at V came to 4 bases and at J to 4 bases, leaving 8 bases not matched to a gene. CDR3 length: 16 amino acids. Germline loops: CDR1 SGHRS, CDR2 YFSETQ. The CDR3 DNA is TGCGCCAGCAGCGCGCAGGGGGTGGGGTATAATTCACCCCTCCACTTT. This encodes CASSAQGVGYNSPLHF.

V and J are TRBV5-4 and TRBJ2-7; 9 nucleotides agree with TRBD2. J lost 4 bases, V lost 1 base, and 6 bases had no gene match. The germline CDR1 and CDR2 sequences are SGHNT and YYREEE (reference sequence). This CDR3 contains 15 residues. CDR3 sequence (DNA): TGTGCCAGCAGCTTGTGGCGGGAGGGCCCTTACGAGCAGTACTTC. Its protein product is CASSLWREGPYEQYF.

The chain recombines TRBV5-1 with TRBJ2-1, with 11 bases that match TRBD2. J was trimmed by 8 bases and V by 5 bases; bases with no gene match: 9. From germline, CDR1 is SGHRS and CDR2 YFSETQ. There are 15 residues in the CDR3. As DNA, the CDR3 is TGCGCCAGCAGGGTCGGGACTAGCGGCGGGGATGAGCAGTTCTTC. Residues: CASRVGTSGGDEQFF.

The chain combines TRBV7-2 with TRBJ2-2; 8 bases agree with TRBD2. The V gene's germline CDR1 is SGHTA and CDR2 FQGNSA. V shed 6 bases and J 1 base; nucleotides not matched to a gene: 7. The CDR3 is 16 amino acids. CDR3 nucleotide sequence: TGTGCCAGCAGTCCCCAACTAGCGGTGAACACCGGGGAGCTGTTTTTT. It translates to CASSPQLAVNTGELFF. Full variable domain (outside the CDR3, taken from reference TRBV7-2 and TRBJ2-2): GAGVSQSPSNKVTEKGKDVELRCDPISGHTALYWYRQSLGQGLEFLIYFQGNSAPDKSGLPSDRFSAERTGGSVSTLTIQRTQQEDSAVYLCASSPQLAVNTGELFFGEGSRLTVL.

The chain employs TRBV6-5 and TRBJ2-7, with TRBD2 as a possible D gene (6 bases). V was trimmed by 0 bases and J by 2 bases, leaving 11 bases between them. The CDR3 has 15 residues. Germline V gene data show CDR1 as MNHEY and CDR2 as SVGAGI. For the CDR3, the DNA is TGTGCCAGCAGTTACTCATCGGGACTGACCTACGAGCAGTACTTC. It translates to CASSYSSGLTYEQYF.

The CDR3 DNA sequence: TGTGCCAGCAGCCAAGAGGGCAGGGATACAACTAATGAAAAACTGTTTTTT. Protein product: CASSQEGRDTTNEKLFF. V is TRBV3-1 (or the pseudogene TRBV3-2) and J is TRBJ1-4; maybe TRBD1 (5 bases). Trimming pared 0 bases from V and 0 bases from J, leaving 11 bases between. CDR1 is LGHDT, CDR2 YNNKEL, per germline (reference sequence). The CDR3 totals 17 residues.

The chain combines TRBV5-1 with TRBJ2-5; 8 bases agree with TRBD1. V dropped 4 bases and J dropped 5; count of bases not matched to a gene: 10. CDR1 and CDR2 (germline): SGHRS, YFSETQ. CDR3 length: 15 amino acids. In DNA, the CDR3 is TGCGCCAGCAGCCCCGGGACAGGCCCCCGGGAGACCCAGTACTTC. Amino acids: CASSPGTGPRETQYF.

V usage is TRBV18 and J usage is TRBJ1-2, with no clear D. In germline, CDR1 is KGHSH, CDR2 LQKENI. Deletions cut 3 bases from V and 4 bases from J, with 9 bases between. The CDR3 has 13 amino acids. In nucleotides, the CDR3 is TGTGCCAGCTCACCTACAGAGACCTATGGCTACACCTTC. Translated: CASSPTETYGYTF.

The table lists this clone with a few counts. J is TRBJ1-4 and V is TRBV5-8; 7 bases map to TRBD1. This CDR3 has 16 residues. Trimming at V came to 5 bases and at J to 3 bases, leaving 10 bases not matched to a gene. From germline, CDR1 is SGHTS and CDR2 YDEGEE. CDR3 sequence reads: CASRPLRQGSNEKLFF. DNA for the CDR3: TGTGCCAGCAGACCCCTCCGACAGGGCTCTAATGAAAAACTGTTTTTT.

The chain couples TRBV12-3 or TRBV12-4 to TRBJ2-1; tentatively, D is TRBD2 (5 bases). Trimming cost V 7 bases and J 10 bases, with 14 bases left between them. This CDR3 has 12 residues. CDR3 protein: CASIRSGGEQFF. The CDR3 DNA sequence: TGTGCCAGCATACGCAGCGGTGGGGAGCAGTTCTTC.

This chain uses TRBV19 with TRBJ2-7, with D possibly TRBD1 on 6 matching bases. This CDR3 has 16 amino acids. Germline V gene data show CDR1 as LNHDA and CDR2 as SQIVND (reference sequence). V gave up 5 bases and J gave up 4 bases, with 21 bases separating them. For the CDR3, the DNA is TGTGCCAGTAGTGAGCGAACAGGGACGCCGTTATACGAGCAGTACTTC. Translating it yields CASSERTGTPLYEQYF.

This sequence joins TRBV14 and TRBJ1-4; D is unclear. The germline V gene has CDR1 SGHDN and CDR2 FVKESK. Trimming took off 1 base at V and 2 bases at J, with 8 bases between the two ends. The CDR3 runs 15 residues. The DNA of the CDR3 is TGTGCCAGCAGCCAAGGTCTAGCGACTAATGAAAAACTGTTTTTT. Translation: CASSQGLATNEKLFF.

The chain joins TRBV7-2 to TRBJ1-5; 7 positions match TRBD1. CDR1 and CDR2 (germline): SGHTA, FQGNSA. The CDR3 covers 16 residues. The ends lost 0 bases at V and 1 base at J; junction bases unmatched: 3. In DNA form, the CDR3 reads TGTGCCAGCAGCTTAGCCCAGGGGGGCAGCAATCAGCCCCAGCATTTT. This gives the protein CASSLAQGGSNQPQHF.

This clone has more than one count but fewer than ten. This chain links TRBV6-1 with TRBJ2-5, with 16 bases identical to TRBD2. CDR3 length: 16 residues. Germline assignment: CDR1 MNHNS and CDR2 SASEGT. V was pared by 3 bases and J by 5 bases, with 3 bases of the junction left unmatched. CDR3 in DNA: TGTGCCAGCAGTGAGGGACTAGCGGGAGGGTGGGAGACCCAGTACTTC. Translated: CASSEGLAGGWETQYF.